The 11 T cell receptor beta chains listed next were all sequenced from one sample in a study of blood T cell repertoires in COVID-19. Here immunoSEQ multiplex PCR was the method, and the copy in TCRdb shows in-frame clones only, minus some. Of approximately 320,000 clones in the sample, under 95% are singletons; the top ten hold around 2.5%. Sequencing input: PBMCs or T cells enriched from blood (not recorded which). The source is a man aged 60 to 75 who had recovered from COVID-19.

The V call is TRBV7-2, the J call TRBJ1-6; D is perhaps TRBD1 (6 bases). Germline values: CDR1 SGHTA, CDR2 FQGNSA. CDR3 length equals 15 residues. Trimming shortened V by 1 base and J by 8 bases, and 12 bases separated the two germline ends. The CDR3 DNA reads as TGTGCCAGCAGCTTAGGAGCAGGGGCGGATTCACCCCTCCACTTT. The encoded protein is CASSLGAGADSPLHF.

The CDR3 is CARAVDYNSPLHF. The CDR3 DNA is TGCGCCAGGGCGGTAGACTATAATTCACCCCTCCACTTT. The rearrangement joins TRBV10-2 to TRBJ1-6; D is undetermined. Looked up from germline, CDR1 is WSHSY and CDR2 is SAAADI. Trimming cost V 9 bases and J 3 bases, with 9 bases left between them. This CDR3 is 13 amino acids long.

This clone appeared a single time. J is TRBJ1-1 and V is TRBV27, with TRBD1 matching 10 bases. The germline CDR1 and CDR2 sequences are MNHEY and SMNVEV (reference sequence). This CDR3 is built from 15 residues. J was trimmed by 4 bases and V by 8 bases; bases with no gene match: 10. The CDR3 loop is CASLRRRQGATEAFF. In DNA, the CDR3 is TGTGCCAGCCTTAGGAGAAGACAGGGGGCCACTGAAGCTTTCTTT.

This clone was counted a single time. The J gene is TRBJ1-3, the V gene TRBV9; D gene uncertain. The germline V gene has CDR1 SGDLS and CDR2 YYNGEE. This CDR3 spans 14 amino acids. V was clipped by 3 bases and J by 1 base, with 8 bases between them. In DNA, the CDR3 is TGTGCCAGCAGCGCCCGGGGATCTGGAAACACCATATATTTT. This encodes CASSARGSGNTIYF.

The chain carries TRBV18 and TRBJ1-1; D call uncertain. V shed 3 bases and J shed 3 bases, with 5 bases lying between them. The CDR3 length is 12 residues. Looked up from germline, CDR1 is KGHSH and CDR2 is LQKENI. The DNA of the CDR3 is TGTGCCAGCTCACCTAGAGACACTGAAGCTTTCTTT. As protein: CASSPRDTEAFF.

This CDR3 is CASSKLPDQPQHF. The CDR3 DNA reads as TGTGCCAGCAGTAAACTCCCGGATCAGCCCCAGCATTTT. The chain has TRBV6-5 and TRBJ1-5; D is uncertain. Germline CDR1 and CDR2: MNHEY and SVGAGI. CDR3 length: 13 amino acids. Trimming removed 5 bases at V and 5 bases at J, with 10 bases between.

This clone was seen a few times. J is TRBJ1-2 and V is TRBV4-1, with D tentatively TRBD1 (6 bases). Germline V gene sequence: CDR1 MGHRA, CDR2 YSYEKL. Trimming removed 3 bases at V and 8 bases at J, with 22 bases between. There are 16 residues in the CDR3. CDR3 protein: CASSQNTQGGSDGYTF. The CDR3 nucleotides are TGCGCCAGCAGCCAGAACACCCAAGGGGGAAGTGACGGCTACACCTTC.

The chain combines TRBV27 with TRBJ2-3, with 9 bases identical to TRBD2. Trimming took 7 bases from V and 5 from J; bases not matched to a gene: 7. Germline V gives CDR1 MNHEY, CDR2 SMNVEV (reference sequence). The CDR3 runs 14 residues. CDR3 nucleotides: TGTGCCAGCACTGCGGGAGGGCCCTTAGATACGCAGTATTTT. This sequence encodes CASTAGGPLDTQYF.

In this sample, this clone turned up once. V gene TRBV7-9 combines with J gene TRBJ2-1; TRBD2 matches 9 bases. CDR1 SEHNR and CDR2 FQNEAQ come from the germline V gene (reference sequence). The CDR3 is 18 residues long. The V segment lost 5 bases and the J segment 7 bases; nucleotides outside the gene matches: 18. This CDR3 reads CASSPTGSGGRVLNEQFF. The CDR3 nucleotides are TGTGCCAGCAGCCCGACGGGCAGCGGGGGGCGGGTTCTGAATGAGCAGTTCTTC.

The J gene is TRBJ1-4, the V gene TRBV28, with 8 bases lining up with TRBD1. Per the germline V gene, CDR1 is MDHEN and CDR2 is SYDVKM. J gave up 5 bases and V 10 bases, and 3 bases lay outside the gene matches. This CDR3 is 12 amino acids long. In DNA form, the CDR3 reads TGTGCCACCAGACAGGGGAATGAAAAACTGTTTTTT. Translated: CATRQGNEKLFF.

This rearrangement joins TRBV7-9 to TRBJ1-2; 8 bases fit TRBD1. V lost 5 bases to trimming and J lost 7 bases; unmatched junction nucleotides: 6. From germline, CDR1 is SEHNR and CDR2 FQNEAQ (reference sequence). This CDR3 is 13 amino acids long. The chain's CDR3 is CASSEQGASGYTF. Written as DNA, the CDR3 is TGTGCCAGCAGCGAGCAGGGGGCTAGTGGCTACACCTTC.